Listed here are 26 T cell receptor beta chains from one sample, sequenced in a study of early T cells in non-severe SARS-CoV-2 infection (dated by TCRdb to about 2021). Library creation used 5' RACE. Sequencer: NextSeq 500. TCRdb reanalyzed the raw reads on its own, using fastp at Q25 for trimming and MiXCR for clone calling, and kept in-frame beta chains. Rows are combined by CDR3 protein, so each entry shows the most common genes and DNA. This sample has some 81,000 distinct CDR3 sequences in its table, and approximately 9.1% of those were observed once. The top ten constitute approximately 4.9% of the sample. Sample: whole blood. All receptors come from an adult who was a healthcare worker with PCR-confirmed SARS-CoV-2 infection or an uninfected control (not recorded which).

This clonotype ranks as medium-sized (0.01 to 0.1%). CDR3 sequence: CASSDGTDNEQFF. The CDR3 region has the DNA TGTGCCAGCAGTGATGGGACAGACAATGAGCAGTTCTTC. The chain uses TRBV2 and TRBJ2-1; 7 bases agree with TRBD1. CDR1 and CDR2 from the germline V gene are SNHLY and FYNNEI. This CDR3 is built from 13 residues. Germline trimming cut 3 bases from V and 5 bases from J; bases unmatched to any gene: 1.

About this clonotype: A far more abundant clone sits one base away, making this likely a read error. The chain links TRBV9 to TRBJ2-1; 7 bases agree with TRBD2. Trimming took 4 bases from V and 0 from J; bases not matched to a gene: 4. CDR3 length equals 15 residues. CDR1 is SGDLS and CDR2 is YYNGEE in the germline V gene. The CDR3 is CASSSGGSSYNEQFF. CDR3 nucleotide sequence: TGTGCCAGCAGCTCAGGCGGGAGCTCCTACAATGAGCAGTTCTTC.

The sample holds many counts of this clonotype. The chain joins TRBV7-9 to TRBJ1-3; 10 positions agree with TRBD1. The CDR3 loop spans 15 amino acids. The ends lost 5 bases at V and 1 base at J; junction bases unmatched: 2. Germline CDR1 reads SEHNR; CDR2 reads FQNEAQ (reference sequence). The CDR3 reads CASSRQGASGNTIYF. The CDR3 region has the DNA TGTGCCAGCAGCCGACAGGGGGCATCTGGAAACACCATATATTTT.

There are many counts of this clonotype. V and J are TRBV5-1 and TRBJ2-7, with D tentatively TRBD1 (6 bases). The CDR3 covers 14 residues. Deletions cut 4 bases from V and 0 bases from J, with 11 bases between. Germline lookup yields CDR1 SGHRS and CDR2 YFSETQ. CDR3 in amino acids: CASSQQGNSYEQYF. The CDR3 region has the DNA TGCGCCAGCAGCCAACAGGGAAACTCCTACGAGCAGTACTTC.

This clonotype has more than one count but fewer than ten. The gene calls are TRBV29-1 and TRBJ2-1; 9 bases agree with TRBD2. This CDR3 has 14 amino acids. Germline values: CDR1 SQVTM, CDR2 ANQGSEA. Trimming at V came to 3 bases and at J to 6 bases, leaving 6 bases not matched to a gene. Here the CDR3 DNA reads TGCAGCGTTGAGACCGGGACTAGCTCCAATGAGCAGTTCTTC. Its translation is CSVETGTSSNEQFF.

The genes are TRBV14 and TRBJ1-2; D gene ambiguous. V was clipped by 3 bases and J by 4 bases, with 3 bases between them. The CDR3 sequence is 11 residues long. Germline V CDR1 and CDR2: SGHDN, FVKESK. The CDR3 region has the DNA TGTGCCAGCAGCCATCCCTATGGCTACACCTTC. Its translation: CASSHPYGYTF.

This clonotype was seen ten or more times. As DNA, the CDR3 is TGCAGTGCTCTTTGGGAGACCCAGTACTTC. It specifies CSALWETQYF. The rearrangement uses TRBV20-1 and TRBJ2-5, with D unclear. The CDR3 is 10 residues long. Trimming cost V 5 bases and J 5 bases, with 6 bases left between them. Germline assignment: CDR1 DFQATT and CDR2 SNEGSKA (reference sequence).

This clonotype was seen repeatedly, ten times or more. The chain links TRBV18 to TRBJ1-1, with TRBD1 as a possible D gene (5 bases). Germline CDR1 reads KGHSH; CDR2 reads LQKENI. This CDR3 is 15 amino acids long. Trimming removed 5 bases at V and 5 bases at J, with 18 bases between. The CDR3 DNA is TGTGCCAGCTCATTTTCAGACGGGGGGAGAACTGAAGCTTTCTTT. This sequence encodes CASSFSDGGRTEAFF.

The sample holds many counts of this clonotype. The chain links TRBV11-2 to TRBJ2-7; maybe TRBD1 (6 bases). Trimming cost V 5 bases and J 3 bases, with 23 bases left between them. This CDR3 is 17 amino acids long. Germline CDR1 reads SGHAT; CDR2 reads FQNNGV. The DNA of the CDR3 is TGTGCCAGCAGCCCCCTTACAGGGACCGTGACGGGCTACGAGCAGTACTTC. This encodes CASSPLTGTVTGYEQYF.

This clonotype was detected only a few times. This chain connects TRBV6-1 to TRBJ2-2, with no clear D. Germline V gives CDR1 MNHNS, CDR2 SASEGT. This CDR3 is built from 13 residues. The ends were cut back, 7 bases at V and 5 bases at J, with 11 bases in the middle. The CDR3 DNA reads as TGTGCCAGCAACCCGGACCCGACCGGGGAGCTGTTTTTT. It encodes CASNPDPTGELFF.

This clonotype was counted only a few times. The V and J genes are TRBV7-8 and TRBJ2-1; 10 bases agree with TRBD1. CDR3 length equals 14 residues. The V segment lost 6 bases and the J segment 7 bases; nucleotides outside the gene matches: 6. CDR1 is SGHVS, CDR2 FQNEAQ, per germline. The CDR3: CASRLGTGENEQFF. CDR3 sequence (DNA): TGTGCCAGCAGGCTCGGGACAGGGGAAAATGAGCAGTTCTTC.

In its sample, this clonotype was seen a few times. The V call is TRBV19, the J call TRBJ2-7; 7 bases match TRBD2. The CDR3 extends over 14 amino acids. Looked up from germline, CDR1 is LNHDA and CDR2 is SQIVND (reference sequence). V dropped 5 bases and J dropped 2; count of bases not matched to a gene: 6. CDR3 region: CASSVASGPYEQYF. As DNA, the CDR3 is TGTGCCAGTAGTGTTGCTAGCGGACCCTACGAGCAGTACTTC.

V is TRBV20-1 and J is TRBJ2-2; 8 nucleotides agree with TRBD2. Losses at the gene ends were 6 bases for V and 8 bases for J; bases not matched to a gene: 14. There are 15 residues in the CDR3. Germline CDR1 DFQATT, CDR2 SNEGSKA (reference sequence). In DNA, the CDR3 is TGCAGTGCCAAGATGGGACTAGATGTTTCTGGGGAGCTGTTTTTT. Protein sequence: CSAKMGLDVSGELFF.

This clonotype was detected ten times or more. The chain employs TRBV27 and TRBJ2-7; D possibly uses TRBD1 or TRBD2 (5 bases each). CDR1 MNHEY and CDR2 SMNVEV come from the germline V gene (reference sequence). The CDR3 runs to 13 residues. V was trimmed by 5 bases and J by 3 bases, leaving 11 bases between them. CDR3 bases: TGTGCCAGCAGTGCAGGGACGGGCTACGAGCAGTACTTC. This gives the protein CASSAGTGYEQYF.

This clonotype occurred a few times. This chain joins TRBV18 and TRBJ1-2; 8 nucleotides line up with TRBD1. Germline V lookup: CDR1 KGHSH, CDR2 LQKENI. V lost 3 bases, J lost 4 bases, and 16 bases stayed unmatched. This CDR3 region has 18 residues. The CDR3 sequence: CASSPSSGSGQGVYGYTF. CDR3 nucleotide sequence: TGTGCCAGCTCACCCTCCTCGGGGTCCGGACAGGGCGTCTATGGCTACACCTTC.

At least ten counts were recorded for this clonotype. The CDR3 protein is CASSTPGQGGGQPQHF. In DNA, the CDR3 is TGTGCCAGTAGTACGCCAGGACAAGGGGGCGGTCAGCCCCAGCATTTT. The chain employs TRBV19 and TRBJ1-5, with TRBD1 matching over 7 bases. There are 16 residues in the CDR3. V lost 4 bases and J lost 6; bases outside the gene matches: 12. Germline lookup yields CDR1 LNHDA and CDR2 SQIVND (reference sequence).

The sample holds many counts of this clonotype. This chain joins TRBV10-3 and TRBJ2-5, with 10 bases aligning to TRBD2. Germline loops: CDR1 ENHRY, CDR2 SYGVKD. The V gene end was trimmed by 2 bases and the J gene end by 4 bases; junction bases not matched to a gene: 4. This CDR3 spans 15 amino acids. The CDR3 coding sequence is TGTGCCATCAGTGAGCCTAGCGGGAGTAGAGAGACCCAGTACTTC. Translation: CAISEPSGSRETQYF.

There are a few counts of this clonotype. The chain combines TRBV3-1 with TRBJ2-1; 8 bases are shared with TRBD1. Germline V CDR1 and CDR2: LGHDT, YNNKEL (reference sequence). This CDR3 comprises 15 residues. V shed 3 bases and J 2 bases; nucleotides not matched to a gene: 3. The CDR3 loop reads CASSQGTGPYNEQFF. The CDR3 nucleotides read TGTGCCAGCAGCCAGGGGACAGGCCCCTACAATGAGCAGTTCTTC.

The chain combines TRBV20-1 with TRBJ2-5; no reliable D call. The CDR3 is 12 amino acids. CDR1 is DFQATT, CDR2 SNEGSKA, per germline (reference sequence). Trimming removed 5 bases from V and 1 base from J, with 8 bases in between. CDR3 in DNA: TGCAGTGCTTCCGGGCCCCAAGAGACCCAGTACTTC. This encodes CSASGPQETQYF.

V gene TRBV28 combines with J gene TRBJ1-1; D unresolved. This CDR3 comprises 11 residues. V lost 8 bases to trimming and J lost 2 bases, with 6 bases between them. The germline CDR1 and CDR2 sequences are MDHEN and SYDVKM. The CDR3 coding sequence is TGTGCCAGCCTACATAACACTGAAGCTTTCTTT. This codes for CASLHNTEAFF.

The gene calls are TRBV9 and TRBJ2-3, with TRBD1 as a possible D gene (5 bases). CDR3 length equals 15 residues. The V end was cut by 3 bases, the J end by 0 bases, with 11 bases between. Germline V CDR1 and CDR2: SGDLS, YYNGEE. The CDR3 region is CASSDRLSSTDTQYF. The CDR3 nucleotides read TGTGCCAGCAGCGACAGGCTCTCTAGCACAGATACGCAGTATTTT. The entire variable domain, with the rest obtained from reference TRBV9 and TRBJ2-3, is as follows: DSGVTQTPKHLITATGQRVTLRCSPRSGDLSVYWYQQSLDQGLQFLIQYYNGEERAKGNILERFSAQQFPDLHSELNLSSLELGDSALYFCASSDRLSSTDTQYFGPGTRLTVL.

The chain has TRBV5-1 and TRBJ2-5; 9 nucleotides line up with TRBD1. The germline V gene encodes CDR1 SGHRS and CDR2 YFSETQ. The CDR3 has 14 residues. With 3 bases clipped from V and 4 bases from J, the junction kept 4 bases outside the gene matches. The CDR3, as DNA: TGCGCCAGCAGCTCTACAGGGGGCGCAGAGACCCAGTACTTC. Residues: CASSSTGGAETQYF.

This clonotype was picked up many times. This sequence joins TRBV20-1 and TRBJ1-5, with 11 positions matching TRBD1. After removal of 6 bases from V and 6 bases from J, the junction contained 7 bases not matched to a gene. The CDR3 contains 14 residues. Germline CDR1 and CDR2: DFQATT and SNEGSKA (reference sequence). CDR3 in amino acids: CSAHPGTGGQPQHF. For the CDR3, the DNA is TGCAGTGCCCACCCCGGGACAGGGGGTCAGCCCCAGCATTTT.

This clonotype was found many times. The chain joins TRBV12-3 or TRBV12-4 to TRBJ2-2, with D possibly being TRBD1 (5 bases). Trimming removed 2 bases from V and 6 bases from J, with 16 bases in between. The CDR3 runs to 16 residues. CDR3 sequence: CASSLSIKGFAGELFF. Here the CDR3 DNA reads TGTGCCAGCAGTTTATCCATTAAGGGGTTCGCCGGGGAGCTGTTTTTT.

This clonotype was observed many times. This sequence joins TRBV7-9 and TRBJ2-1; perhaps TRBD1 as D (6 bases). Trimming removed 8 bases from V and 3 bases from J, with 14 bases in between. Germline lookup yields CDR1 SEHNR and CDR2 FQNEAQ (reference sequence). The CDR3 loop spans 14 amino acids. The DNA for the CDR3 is TGTGCCAGCTGCCAGGGGAACCTCTACAATGAGCAGTTCTTC. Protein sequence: CASCQGNLYNEQFF.

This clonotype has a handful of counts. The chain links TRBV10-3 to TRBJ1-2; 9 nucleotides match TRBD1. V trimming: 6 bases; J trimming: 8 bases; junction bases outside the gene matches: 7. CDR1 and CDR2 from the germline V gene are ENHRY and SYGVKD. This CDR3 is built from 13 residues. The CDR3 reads CAISEGQGRGYTF. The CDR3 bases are TGTGCCATCAGCGAGGGACAGGGCAGAGGCTACACCTTC.